This paragraph reports one TCR beta chain. This record belongs to a study of blood T cell repertoires in COVID-19. About the study: Collection of acute and convalescent COVID-19 samples took place in the United States, Italy and Spain. From T cells, B-cell-depleted T cells, or PBMCs came the material, which was cDNA or gDNA.

Under the authors' procedure: For nucleated cells, counts were estimated from reference gene primer amplification. Libraries were prepared by immunoSEQ multiplex PCR; TCRdb keeps only in-frame clonotypes and omits some of them. V and J calls and clone size come straight from that table; D and trimming were deduced from the DNA. The sample has approximately 150,000 clones, around 90% seen once; the top ten hold more than 5%. Sample: peripheral blood. This sequence was found in a human donor in a cohort sampled during active COVID-19.

CDR3 loop: CASTGHQEGYTF. The CDR3 nucleotides read TGTGCCAGTACAGGACACCAAGAGGGCTACACCTTC. The chain combines TRBV28 with TRBJ1-2; tentative D call: TRBD1 (5 bases). The length of the CDR3 is 12 residues. Germline CDR1 reads MDHEN; CDR2 reads SYDVKM. Trimming pared 9 bases from V and 8 bases from J, leaving 16 bases between.